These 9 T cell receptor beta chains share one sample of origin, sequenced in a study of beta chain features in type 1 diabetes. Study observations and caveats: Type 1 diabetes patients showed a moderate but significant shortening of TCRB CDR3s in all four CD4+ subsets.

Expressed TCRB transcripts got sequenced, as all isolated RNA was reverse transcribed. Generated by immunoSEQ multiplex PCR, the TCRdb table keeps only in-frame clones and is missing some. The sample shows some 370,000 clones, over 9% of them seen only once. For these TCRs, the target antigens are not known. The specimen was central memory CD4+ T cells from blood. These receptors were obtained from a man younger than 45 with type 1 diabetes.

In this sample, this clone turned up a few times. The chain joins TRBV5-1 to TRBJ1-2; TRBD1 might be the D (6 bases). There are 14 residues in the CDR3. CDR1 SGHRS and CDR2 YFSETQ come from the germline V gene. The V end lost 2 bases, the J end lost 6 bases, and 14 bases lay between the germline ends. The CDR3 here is CASSFWIGGDGYTF. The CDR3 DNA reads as TGCGCCAGCAGCTTTTGGATCGGGGGCGATGGCTACACCTTC.

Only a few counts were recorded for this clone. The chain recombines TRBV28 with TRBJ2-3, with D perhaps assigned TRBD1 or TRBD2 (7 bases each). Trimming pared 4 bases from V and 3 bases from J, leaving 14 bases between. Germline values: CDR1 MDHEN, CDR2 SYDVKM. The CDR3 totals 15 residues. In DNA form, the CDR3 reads TGTGCCAGCAGTTCAACAGGGGAGGGGACAGATACGCAGTATTTT. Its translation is CASSSTGEGTDTQYF.

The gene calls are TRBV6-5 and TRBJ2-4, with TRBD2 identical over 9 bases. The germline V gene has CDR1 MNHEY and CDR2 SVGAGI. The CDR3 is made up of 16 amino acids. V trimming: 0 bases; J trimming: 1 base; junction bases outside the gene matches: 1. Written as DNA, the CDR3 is TGTGCCAGCAGTTACTCGGGACTAGCCGCCAAAAACATTCAGTACTTC. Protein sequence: CASSYSGLAAKNIQYF.

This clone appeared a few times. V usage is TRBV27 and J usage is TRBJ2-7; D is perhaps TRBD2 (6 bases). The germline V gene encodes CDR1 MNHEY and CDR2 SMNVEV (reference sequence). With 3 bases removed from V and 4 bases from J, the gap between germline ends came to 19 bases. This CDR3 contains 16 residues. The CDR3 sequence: CASSFVSRDLEYEQYF. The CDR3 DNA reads TGTGCCAGCAGTTTTGTCAGCAGGGACTTAGAATACGAGCAGTACTTC.

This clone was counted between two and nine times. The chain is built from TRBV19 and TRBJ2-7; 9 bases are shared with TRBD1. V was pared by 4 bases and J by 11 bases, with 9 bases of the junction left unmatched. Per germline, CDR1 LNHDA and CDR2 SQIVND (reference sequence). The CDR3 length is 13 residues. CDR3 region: CASSKNPGQGEYF. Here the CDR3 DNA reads TGTGCCAGTAGTAAAAATCCGGGACAGGGAGAGTACTTC.

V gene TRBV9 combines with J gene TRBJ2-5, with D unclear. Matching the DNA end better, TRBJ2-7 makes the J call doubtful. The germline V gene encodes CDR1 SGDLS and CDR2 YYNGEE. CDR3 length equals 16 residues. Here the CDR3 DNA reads TGTGCCAGCAGCGTAGGTTCCCTTTATAGCTCCTACGAGCAGTACTTC. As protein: CASSVGSLYSSYEQYF.

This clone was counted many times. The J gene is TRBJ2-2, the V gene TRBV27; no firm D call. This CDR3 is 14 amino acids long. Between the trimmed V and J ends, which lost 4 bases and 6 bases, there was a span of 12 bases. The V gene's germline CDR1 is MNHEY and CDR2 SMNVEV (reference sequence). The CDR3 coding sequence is TGTGCCAGCAGTTCCCAGCCCGGTCCCGGGGAGCTGTTTTTT. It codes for CASSSQPGPGELFF.

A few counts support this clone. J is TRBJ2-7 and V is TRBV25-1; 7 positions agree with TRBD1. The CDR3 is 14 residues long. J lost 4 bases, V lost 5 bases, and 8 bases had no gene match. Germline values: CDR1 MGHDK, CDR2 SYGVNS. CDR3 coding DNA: TGTGCCAGCAGTATAGCAGGGGGTTTGTACGAGCAGTACTTC. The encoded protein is CASSIAGGLYEQYF.

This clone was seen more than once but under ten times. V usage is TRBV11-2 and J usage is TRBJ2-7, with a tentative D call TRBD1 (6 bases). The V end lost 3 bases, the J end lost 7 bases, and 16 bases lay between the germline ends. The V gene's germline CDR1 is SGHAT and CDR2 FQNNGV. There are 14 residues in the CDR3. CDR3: CASSFGQYYMEQYF. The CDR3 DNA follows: TGTGCCAGCAGCTTTGGACAGTACTACATGGAGCAGTACTTC.